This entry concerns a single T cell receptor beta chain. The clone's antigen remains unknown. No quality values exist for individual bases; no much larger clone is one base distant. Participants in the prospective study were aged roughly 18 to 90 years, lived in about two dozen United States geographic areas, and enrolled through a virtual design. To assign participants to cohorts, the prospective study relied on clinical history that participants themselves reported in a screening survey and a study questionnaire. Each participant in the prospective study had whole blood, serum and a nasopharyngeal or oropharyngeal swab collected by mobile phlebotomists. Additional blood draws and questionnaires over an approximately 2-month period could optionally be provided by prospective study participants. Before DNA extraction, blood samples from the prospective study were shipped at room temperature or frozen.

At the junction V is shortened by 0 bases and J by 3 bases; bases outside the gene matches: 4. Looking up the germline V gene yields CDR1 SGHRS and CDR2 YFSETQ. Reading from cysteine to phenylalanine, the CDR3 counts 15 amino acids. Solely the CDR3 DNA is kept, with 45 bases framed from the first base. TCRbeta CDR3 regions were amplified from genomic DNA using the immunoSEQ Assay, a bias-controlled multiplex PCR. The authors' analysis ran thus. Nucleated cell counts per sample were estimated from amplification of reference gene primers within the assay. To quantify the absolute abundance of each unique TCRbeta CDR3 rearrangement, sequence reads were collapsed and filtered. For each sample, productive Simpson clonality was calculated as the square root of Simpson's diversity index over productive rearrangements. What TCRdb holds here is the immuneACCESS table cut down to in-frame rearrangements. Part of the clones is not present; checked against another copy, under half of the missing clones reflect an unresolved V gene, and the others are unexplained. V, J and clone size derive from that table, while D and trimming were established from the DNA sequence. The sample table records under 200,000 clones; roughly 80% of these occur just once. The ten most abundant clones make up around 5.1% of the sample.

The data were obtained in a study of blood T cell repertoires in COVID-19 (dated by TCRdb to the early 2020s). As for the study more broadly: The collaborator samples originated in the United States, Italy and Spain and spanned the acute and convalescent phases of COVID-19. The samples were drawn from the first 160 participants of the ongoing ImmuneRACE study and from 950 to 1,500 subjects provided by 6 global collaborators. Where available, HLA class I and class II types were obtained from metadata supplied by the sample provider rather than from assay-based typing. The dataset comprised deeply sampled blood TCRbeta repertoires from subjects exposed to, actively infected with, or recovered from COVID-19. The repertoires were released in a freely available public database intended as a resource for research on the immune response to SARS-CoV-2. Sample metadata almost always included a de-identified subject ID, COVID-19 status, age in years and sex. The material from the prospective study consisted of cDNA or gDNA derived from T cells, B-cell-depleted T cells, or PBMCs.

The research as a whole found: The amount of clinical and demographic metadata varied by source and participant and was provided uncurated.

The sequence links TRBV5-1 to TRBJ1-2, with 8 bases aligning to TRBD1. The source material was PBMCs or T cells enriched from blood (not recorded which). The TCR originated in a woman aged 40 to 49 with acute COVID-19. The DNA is TGCGCCAGCAGCTTGGTAACAGGGGGTTACTATGGCTACACCTTC. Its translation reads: CASSLVTGGYYGYTF. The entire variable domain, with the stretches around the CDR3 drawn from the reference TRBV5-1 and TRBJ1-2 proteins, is KAGVTQTPRYLIKTRGQQVTLSCSPISGHRSVSWYQQTPGQGLQFLFEYFSETQRNKGNFPGRFSGRQFSNSRSEMNVSTLELGDSALYLCASSLVTGGYYGYTFGSGTRLTVV.